The clone carrying this TCR beta chain occurred once. Its antigen is currently unknown. This record belongs to a study of cytomegalovirus exposure and HLA in healthy donors. Study-level points and caveats: According to reports, the classifier identified cytomegalovirus status with high specificity and sensitivity. Later on, an analysis tied 15,000 or so TCR beta sequences to HLA alleles at 0.05 false discovery rate. The presence/absence work took it that sequencing depth was about the same across donors.

Amplification used 60 Vbeta primers and 13 Jbeta primers. The method was immunoSEQ multiplex PCR; TCRdb's version includes in-frame clones alone and lacks a portion of them. The sample has some 150,000 clones, more than 60% seen once. The origin of this receptor is a woman between 40 and 55 years old in good health and CMV-seronegative. The source material was PBMCs.

The CDR3 loop is CASSPGQLGETQYF. CDR3 bases: TGTGCCAGCAGCCCGGGACAGCTAGGAGAGACCCAGTACTTC. The chain carries TRBV13 and TRBJ2-5, with 7 nucleotides matching TRBD1. With V trimmed by 5 bases and J by 4 bases, 7 bases remained unmatched. Looked up from germline, CDR1 is PRHDT and CDR2 is FYEKMQ (reference sequence). The CDR3 totals 14 residues.